This TCR beta chain was recorded in a study of shared clonotypes between healthy human individuals. Overall study findings and caveats: Researchers found naive subsets generally carried larger estimated richness than memory subsets.

The repertoire was sequenced with immunoSEQ multiplex PCR; TCRdb's copy has only in-frame clones and lacks some. Of some 980,000 clones in the sample, over 75% were seen once. About this clone itself: Its antigen is not known.

This sequence originates from a man aged 18 to 35 in good health. Material for sequencing was memory CD4+ T cells sorted from blood. As for subset: CD45RA-negative fraction.

The CDR3 nucleotides read TGTGCCAGCAGCTTAGAACTGTTGTATGGCTACACCTTC. It yields the protein CASSLELLYGYTF. The V gene is TRBV7-9, the J gene TRBJ1-2; D unclear. This CDR3 comprises 13 residues. Per the germline V gene, CDR1 is SEHNR and CDR2 is FQNEAQ (reference sequence). V gave up 1 base and J gave up 5 bases, with 8 bases separating them.